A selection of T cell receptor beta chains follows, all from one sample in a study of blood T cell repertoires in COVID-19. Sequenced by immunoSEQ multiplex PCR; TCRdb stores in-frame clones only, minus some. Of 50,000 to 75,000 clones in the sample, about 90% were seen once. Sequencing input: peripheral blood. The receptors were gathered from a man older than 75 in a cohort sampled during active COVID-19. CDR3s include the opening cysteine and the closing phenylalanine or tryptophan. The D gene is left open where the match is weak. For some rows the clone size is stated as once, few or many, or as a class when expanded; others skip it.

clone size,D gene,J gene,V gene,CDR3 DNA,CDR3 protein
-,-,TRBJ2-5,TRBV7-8,TGTGCCAGCAGCCCCTTAGTGGTCCAGTACTTC,CASSPLVVQYF
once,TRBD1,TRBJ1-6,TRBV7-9,TGTGCCAGCAGCTCCGGGACAGATAATTCACCCCTCCACTTT,CASSSGTDNSPLHF
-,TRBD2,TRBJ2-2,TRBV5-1,TGCGCCAGCAGCCAGGGACTAGCGGGAGCGGCCGGGGAGCTGTTTTTT,CASSQGLAGAAGELFF
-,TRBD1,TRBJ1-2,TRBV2,TGTGCCAGCAGGCCCACGGACAGGGGTGAGAACTATGGCTACACCTTC,CASRPTDRGENYGYTF
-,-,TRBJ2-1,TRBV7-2,TGTGCCAGCAGCTTAGGGTTGGGAGCGGGCAATGAGCAGTTCTTC,CASSLGLGAGNEQFF
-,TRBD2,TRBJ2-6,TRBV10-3,TGTGCCATCAGAGAAACTAGCGGGAGCGTCTCCGGGGCCAACGTCCTGACTTTC,CAIRETSGSVSGANVLTF
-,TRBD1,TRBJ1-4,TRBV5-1,TGCGCCAGCAGCGGGGGGACAGGGGGAGATGAAAAACTGTTTTTT,CASSGGTGGDEKLFF
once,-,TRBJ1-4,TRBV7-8,TGTGCCAGCAGCTTAGTGCGGCGGAGTAATGAAAAACTGTTTTTT,CASSLVRRSNEKLFF
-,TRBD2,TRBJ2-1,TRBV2,TGTGCCAGCAGTGAAGGGTCGTGGCGGGGGAGCTCCTACAATGAGCAGTTCTTC,CASSEGSWRGSSYNEQFF
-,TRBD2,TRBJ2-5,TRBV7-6,TGTGCCAGCAGCCCGGGGGTACTAGCGGGGGCAGAGACCCAGTACTTC,CASSPGVLAGAETQYF
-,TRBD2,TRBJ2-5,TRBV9,TGTGCCAGCAGCAAATTTAGCGGGGGGGTACAAGAGACCCAGTACTTC,CASSKFSGGVQETQYF
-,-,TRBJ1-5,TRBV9,TGTGCCAGCAGCGTAGACGCGAGAAGCGGCAATCAGCCCCAGCATTTT,CASSVDARSGNQPQHF
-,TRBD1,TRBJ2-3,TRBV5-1,TGCGCCAGCAGCCCAGCGGGACAGGGGAATGTTGTGACAGATACGCAGTATTTT,CASSPAGQGNVVTDTQYF
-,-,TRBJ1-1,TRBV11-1,TGTGCCAGCAGCTTAGACAGGTACACTGAAGCTTTCTTT,CASSLDRYTEAFF
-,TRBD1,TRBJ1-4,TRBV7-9,TGTGCCAGCAGCCGCTCACAGGGGACTAATGAAAAACTGTTTTTT,CASSRSQGTNEKLFF
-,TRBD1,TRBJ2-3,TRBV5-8,TGTGCCAGCAGCGGGCCGGGACAGGGGACTTCCGCGAGCACAGATACGCAGTATTTT,CASSGPGQGTSASTDTQYF
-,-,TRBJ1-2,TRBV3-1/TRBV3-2,TGTGCCAGCAGCCAAGTGATAAGAGGACTCTATGGCTACACCTTC,CASSQVIRGLYGYTF
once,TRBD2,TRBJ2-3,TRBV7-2,TGTGCCAGCAGCTTCACGGGGGGGGATACGCAGTATTTT,CASSFTGGDTQYF
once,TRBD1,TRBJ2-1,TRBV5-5,TGTGCCAGCAGACTCGACAGGGGGTCCTACAATGAGCAGTTCTTC,CASRLDRGSYNEQFF
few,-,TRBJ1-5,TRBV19,TGTGCCAGTAGGGGCGGGGCCCAGGTGCCCCAGCATTTT,CASRGGAQVPQHF
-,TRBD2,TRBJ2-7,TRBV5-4,TGTGCCAGCAGCTCCGGGGGGGGTGCTAGCAGGTACGAGCAGTACTTC,CASSSGGGASRYEQYF
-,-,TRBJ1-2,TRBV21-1,TGTGCCAGCAGCCCTAGGACCGGGGTGAGAGACGGCTACACCTTC,CASSPRTGVRDGYTF
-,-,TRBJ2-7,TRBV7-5,TGTGCCAGAAGCCTCTTTAAGGACAGGGGATGGGAGGAGCAGTACTTC,CARSLFKDRGWEEQYF
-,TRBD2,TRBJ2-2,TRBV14,TGTGCCAGCAGCCAAGGGACTAGCCCCGGGGAGCTGTTTTTT,CASSQGTSPGELFF
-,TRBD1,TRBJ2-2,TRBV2,TGTGCCAGCAGACTCGAAGGGGGCGACACCGGGGAGCTGTTTTTT,CASRLEGGDTGELFF
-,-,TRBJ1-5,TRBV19,TGTGCCAGTAGTCCAGAACGGGGGAGCAATCAGCCCCAGCATTTT,CASSPERGSNQPQHF
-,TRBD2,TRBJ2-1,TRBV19,TGTGCCAGTAGTATAGCTTGGCTAGCGGCCTCCTACAATGAGCAGTTCTTC,CASSIAWLAASYNEQFF
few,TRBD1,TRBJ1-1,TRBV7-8,TGTGCCAGCAGCTCAGGACAGGGTACGAACACTGAAGCTTTCTTT,CASSSGQGTNTEAFF
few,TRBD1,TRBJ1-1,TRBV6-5,TGTGCCAGCAGTTACTCGGGGACAGGGCATGAAGCTTTCTTT,CASSYSGTGHEAFF
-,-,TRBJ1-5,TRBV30,TGTGCCTGGAGTGTACAAGAAGGGGATCAGCCCCAGCATTTT,CAWSVQEGDQPQHF
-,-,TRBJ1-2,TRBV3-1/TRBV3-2,TGTGCCGCAGGGGAACTTAACTATGGCTACACCTTC,CAAGELNYGYTF
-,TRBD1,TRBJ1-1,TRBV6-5,TGTGCCAGCGGCCAGGGGGGTAAGGGCACTGAAGCTTTCTTT,CASGQGGKGTEAFF
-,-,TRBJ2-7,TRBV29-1,TGCAGCGTTGAGGGCAGGTCCTACGAGCAGTACTTC,CSVEGRSYEQYF
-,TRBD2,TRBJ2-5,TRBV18,TGTGCCAGCTCACCACCGAGGCTAGCGGGGGGCTTAGAGACCCAGTACTTC,CASSPPRLAGGLETQYF
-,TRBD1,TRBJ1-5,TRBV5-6,TGTGCCAGCAGCGGACAGGGGCGGAATCAGCCCCAGCATTTT,CASSGQGRNQPQHF
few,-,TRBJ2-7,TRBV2,TGTGCCAGCAGTGGAGGGACATACGAGCAGTACTTC,CASSGGTYEQYF
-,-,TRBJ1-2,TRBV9,TGTGCCAGCAGCGTAATGGACGGGGGATCGGGCTACACCTTC,CASSVMDGGSGYTF
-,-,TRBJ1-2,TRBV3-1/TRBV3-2,TGTGCCACTGGGACAAATGGCTACACCTTC,CATGTNGYTF
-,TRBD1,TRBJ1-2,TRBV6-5,TGTGCCAGCAGCCTCACCGGACAGGGGAACTATGGCTACACCTTC,CASSLTGQGNYGYTF
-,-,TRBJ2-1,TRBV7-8,TGTGCCAGCAGCTTATCGGGGAAAGTGAATGAGCAGTTCTTC,CASSLSGKVNEQFF
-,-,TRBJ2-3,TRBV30,TGTGCCTGGAGCTCCGGGGACTCGACAAGTGATACGCAGTATTTT,CAWSSGDSTSDTQYF
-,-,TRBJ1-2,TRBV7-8,TGTGCCAGCAGCACCGGGATCTTATATGGCTACACCTTC,CASSTGILYGYTF
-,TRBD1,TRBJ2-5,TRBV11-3,TGTGCCAGCAGCAACAGGGGCCAAGAGACCCAGTACTTC,CASSNRGQETQYF
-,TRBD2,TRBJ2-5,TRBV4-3,TGCGCCAGCAGCCAACAGACTAGCGGGGAGACCCAGTACTTC,CASSQQTSGETQYF
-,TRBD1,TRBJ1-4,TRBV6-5,TGTGCCAGCACCCGACGGGACAGCAATGAAAAACTGTTTTTT,CASTRRDSNEKLFF
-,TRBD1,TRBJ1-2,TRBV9,TGTGCCAGCAGCGCGCGACAGGGGGAAGGCGGCTACACCTTC,CASSARQGEGGYTF
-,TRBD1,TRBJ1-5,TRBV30,TGTGCCTGGAGTGGGACAGGAGGGGGGCAGCCCCAGCATTTT,CAWSGTGGGQPQHF
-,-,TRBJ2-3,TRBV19,TGTGCCAGTAGTAACCCCCGGGTTCGTACGCAGTATTTT,CASSNPRVRTQYF
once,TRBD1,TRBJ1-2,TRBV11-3,TGTGCCAGCAGCTCCGGACAGGACGGCTATGGCTACACCTTC,CASSSGQDGYGYTF
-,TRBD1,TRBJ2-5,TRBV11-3,TGTGCCAGCAGCCTCGGGACAGGGAACAACCAAGAGACCCAGTACTTC,CASSLGTGNNQETQYF
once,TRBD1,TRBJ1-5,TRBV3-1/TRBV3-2,TGTGCCAGCAGCCCCGGGACAGGGGCAGGGCAGCCCCAGCATTTT,CASSPGTGAGQPQHF
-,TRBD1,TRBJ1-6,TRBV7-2,TGTGCCAGCAGCTTATACAACAGGGGGCAATCCTATAATTCACCCCTCCACTTT,CASSLYNRGQSYNSPLHF
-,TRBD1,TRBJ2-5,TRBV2,TGTGCCAGCAGTGAGAAGACAGGGGACCAAGAGACCCAGTACTTC,CASSEKTGDQETQYF
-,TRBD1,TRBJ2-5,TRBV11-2,TGTGCCAGCAGCCGGGACAGGGTCCTTCAAGAGACCCAGTACTTC,CASSRDRVLQETQYF
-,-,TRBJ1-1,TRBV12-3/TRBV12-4,TGTGCCAGCAGAGCAGGGGTTGGTGAAGCTTTCTTT,CASRAGVGEAFF
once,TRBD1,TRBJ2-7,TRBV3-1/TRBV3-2,TGTGCCAGCAGCCGCCCGGACAGGAGCAACGAGCAGTACTTC,CASSRPDRSNEQYF
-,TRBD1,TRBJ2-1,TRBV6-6,TGTGCCAGCAGTTACCCGGGACAGGGAGGGTATGAGCAGTTCTTC,CASSYPGQGGYEQFF
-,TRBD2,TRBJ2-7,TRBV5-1,TGCGCCAGCAGCTTGACTAGCGGGAGCCACGAGCAGTACTTC,CASSLTSGSHEQYF
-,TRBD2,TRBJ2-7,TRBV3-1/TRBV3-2,TGTGCCAGCAGCCAACCGGGACTAGCGGGAGGCGAGCAGTACTTC,CASSQPGLAGGEQYF
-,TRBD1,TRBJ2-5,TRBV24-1,TGTGCCACCAGTGAGTCCGGGACAGGGGAAGAGACCCAGTACTTC,CATSESGTGEETQYF